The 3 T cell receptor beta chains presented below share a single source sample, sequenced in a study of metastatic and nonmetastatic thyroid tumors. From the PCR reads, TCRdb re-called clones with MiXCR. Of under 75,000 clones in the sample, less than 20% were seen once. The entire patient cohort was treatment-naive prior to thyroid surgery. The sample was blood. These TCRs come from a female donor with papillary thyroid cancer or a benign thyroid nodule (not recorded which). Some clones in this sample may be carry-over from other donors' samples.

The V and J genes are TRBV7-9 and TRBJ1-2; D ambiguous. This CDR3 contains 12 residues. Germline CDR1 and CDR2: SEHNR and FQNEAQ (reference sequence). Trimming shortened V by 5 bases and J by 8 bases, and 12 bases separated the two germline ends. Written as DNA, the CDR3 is TGTGCCAGCAGCGACCATGGGCTGGGCTACACCTTC. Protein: CASSDHGLGYTF. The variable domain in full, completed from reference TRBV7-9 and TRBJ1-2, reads DTGVSQNPRHKITKRGQNVTFRCDPISEHNRLYWYRQTLGQGPEFLTYFQNEAQLEKSRLLSDRFSAERPKGSFSTLEIQRTEQGDSAMYLCASSDHGLGYTFGSGTRLTVV.

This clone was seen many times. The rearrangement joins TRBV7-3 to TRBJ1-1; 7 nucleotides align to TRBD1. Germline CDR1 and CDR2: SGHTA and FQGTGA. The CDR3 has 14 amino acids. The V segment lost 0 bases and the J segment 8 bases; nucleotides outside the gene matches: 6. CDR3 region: CASSLTPDRFEAFF. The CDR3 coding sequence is TGTGCCAGCAGCTTAACTCCGGACAGGTTCGAAGCTTTCTTT.

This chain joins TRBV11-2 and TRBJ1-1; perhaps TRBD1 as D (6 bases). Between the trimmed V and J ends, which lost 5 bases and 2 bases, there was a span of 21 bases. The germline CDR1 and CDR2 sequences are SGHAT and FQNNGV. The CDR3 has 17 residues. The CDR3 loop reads CASSQRGTRGTNTEAFF. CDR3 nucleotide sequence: TGTGCCAGCAGCCAGAGGGGGACCAGAGGGACTAACACTGAAGCTTTCTTT.